This T cell receptor beta chain came from a study of PD-1 blockade in classical Hodgkin lymphoma. Only in-frame clones appear in the TCRdb table, and some are missing; sequencing was by immunoSEQ multiplex PCR. This table has 12,000 or so clones, 65% to 85% appearing once. With no exception, relapse followed autologous stem cell transplantation in all patients, and brentuximab vedotin exposure varied. Thawed PBMCs yielded CD4+ T cells through magnetic negative selection. This CDR3 contains 14 residues. Germline V lookup: CDR1 SNHLY, CDR2 FYNNEI. Trimming shortened V by 1 base and J by 2 bases, and 6 bases separated the two germline ends.

Sequenced material: CD4+ T cells from blood, taken at baseline. The chain links TRBV2 to TRBJ1-5; D call uncertain. The receptor comes from a human donor with classical Hodgkin lymphoma. The CDR3 DNA follows: TGTGCCAGCAGTGAAGTTAGGGGCAATCAGCCCCAGCATTTT. Its protein is CASSEVRGNQPQHF. Drawing the rest from reference TRBV2 and TRBJ1-5, the complete variable domain is EPEVTQTPSHQVTQMGQEVILRCVPISNHLYFYWYRQILGQKVEFLVSFYNNEISEKSEIFDDQFSVERPDGSNFTLKIRSTKLEDSAMYFCASSEVRGNQPQHFGDGTRLSIL.